The T cell receptor (beta chain) under discussion was sequenced for a study of cytomegalovirus exposure and HLA in healthy donors. Across the study: Falling in the Caucasian-associated ancestry cluster were about 83% of a few hundred genotyped donors.

To note about this clone: As yet, its antigen is unknown.

Study findings and constraints: HLA restriction was apparent for most CMV-associated TCR beta chains in a later analysis. A prior analysis recorded that most TCR beta V segments were productive about 87% or about 30% of the time.

The length of the CDR3 is 16 residues. The germline gives CDR1 LNHDA, CDR2 SQIVND (reference sequence). J gave up 9 bases and V 5 bases, and 15 bases lay outside the gene matches. Vbeta (60) and Jbeta (13) primers were used in the PCR. Measured with immunoSEQ multiplex PCR; TCRdb has only the in-frame clones, and not every one. The sample has tens of thousands of clones; 67% are singletons. The specimen was PBMCs. This TCR derives from a woman aged 45-65 years in good health and CMV-seropositive. The rearrangement joins TRBV19 to TRBJ2-5; 10 nucleotides align to TRBD2. CDR3 nucleotides: TGTGCCAGTAGTGGGCTAGCGGGGGCCCTTCGGGAGGCCCAGTACTTC. As protein: CASSGLAGALREAQYF.